This entry describes one T cell receptor (beta chain). The data derive from a study of blood T cell repertoires in COVID-19. Germline V gene sequence: CDR1 LNHNV, CDR2 YYDKDF (reference sequence). V trimming: 0 bases; J trimming: 0 bases; junction bases outside the gene matches: 10. The CDR3 is made up of 18 amino acids. Each recovered donor of Cohort 3 presented with two negative PCRs, clearance, or symptom resolution. Generated by immunoSEQ multiplex PCR, the TCRdb table keeps only in-frame clones and is missing some. Of roughly 140,000 clones in the sample, around 84% were seen once. Sample: PBMCs or T cells enriched from blood (not recorded which). The clonotype comes from a man in his fifties who had recovered from COVID-19. The chain is built from TRBV15 and TRBJ1-1; TRBD1 matches at 7 bases. The CDR3 loop is CATSREGQLISLNTEAFF. The CDR3 nucleotides read TGTGCCACCAGCAGAGAGGGACAGCTTATAAGCTTGAACACTGAAGCTTTCTTT.